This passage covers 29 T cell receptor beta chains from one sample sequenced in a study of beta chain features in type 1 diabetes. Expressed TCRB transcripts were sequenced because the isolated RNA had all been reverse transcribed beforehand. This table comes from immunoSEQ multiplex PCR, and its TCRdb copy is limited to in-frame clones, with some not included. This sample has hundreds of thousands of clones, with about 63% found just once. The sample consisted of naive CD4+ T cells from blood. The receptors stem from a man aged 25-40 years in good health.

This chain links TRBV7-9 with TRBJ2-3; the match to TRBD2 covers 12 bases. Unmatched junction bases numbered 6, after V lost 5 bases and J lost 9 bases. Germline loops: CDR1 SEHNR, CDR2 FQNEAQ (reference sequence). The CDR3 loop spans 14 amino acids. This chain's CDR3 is CASSPGLAGYTQYF. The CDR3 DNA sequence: TGTGCCAGCAGCCCTGGACTAGCGGGGTACACGCAGTATTTT.

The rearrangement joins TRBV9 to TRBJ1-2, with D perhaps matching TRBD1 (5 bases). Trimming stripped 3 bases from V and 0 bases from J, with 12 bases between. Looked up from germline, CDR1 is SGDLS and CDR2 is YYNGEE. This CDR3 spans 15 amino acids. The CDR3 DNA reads TGTGCCAGCAGCGGCGAAGACAGTCCTAACTATGGCTACACCTTC. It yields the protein CASSGEDSPNYGYTF.

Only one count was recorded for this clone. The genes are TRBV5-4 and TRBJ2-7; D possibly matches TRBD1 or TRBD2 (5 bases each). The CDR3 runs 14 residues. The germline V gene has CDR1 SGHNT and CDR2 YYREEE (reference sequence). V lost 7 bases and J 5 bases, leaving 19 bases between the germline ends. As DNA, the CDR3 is TGTGCCAGCGGTACCGGGACGAAGGGGCACGAGCAGTACTTC. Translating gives CASGTGTKGHEQYF.

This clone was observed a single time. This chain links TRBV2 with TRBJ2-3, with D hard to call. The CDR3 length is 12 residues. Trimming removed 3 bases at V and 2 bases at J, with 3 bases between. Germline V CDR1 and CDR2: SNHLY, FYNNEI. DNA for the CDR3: TGTGCCAGCAGTGATCCCACAGATACGCAGTATTTT. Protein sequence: CASSDPTDTQYF.

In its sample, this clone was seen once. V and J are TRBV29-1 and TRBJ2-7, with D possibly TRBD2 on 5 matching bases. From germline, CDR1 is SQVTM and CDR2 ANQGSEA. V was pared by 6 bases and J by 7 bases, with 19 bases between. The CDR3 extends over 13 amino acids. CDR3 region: CSVARRLTGEQYF. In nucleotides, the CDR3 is TGCAGCGTCGCCCGCAGACTAACGGGTGAGCAGTACTTC.

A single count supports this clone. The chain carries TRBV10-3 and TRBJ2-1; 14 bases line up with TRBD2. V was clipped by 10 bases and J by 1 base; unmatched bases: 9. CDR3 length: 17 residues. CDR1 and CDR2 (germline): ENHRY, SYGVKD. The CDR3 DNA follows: TGTGCCACCTCCGGGACTAGCGGGAGTTCGTCCTACAATGAGCAGTTCTTC. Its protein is CATSGTSGSSSYNEQFF.

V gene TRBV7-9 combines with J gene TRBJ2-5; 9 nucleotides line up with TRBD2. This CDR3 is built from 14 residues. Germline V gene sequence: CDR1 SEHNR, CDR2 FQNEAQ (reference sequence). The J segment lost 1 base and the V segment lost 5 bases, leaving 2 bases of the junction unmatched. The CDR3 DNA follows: TGTGCCAGCAGCGTTAGCGGGGGCCAAGAGACCCAGTACTTC. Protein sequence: CASSVSGGQETQYF. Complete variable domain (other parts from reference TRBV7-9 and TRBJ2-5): DTGVSQNPRHKITKRGQNVTFRCDPISEHNRLYWYRQTLGQGPEFLTYFQNEAQLEKSRLLSDRFSAERPKGSFSTLEIQRTEQGDSAMYLCASSVSGGQETQYFGPGTRLLVL.

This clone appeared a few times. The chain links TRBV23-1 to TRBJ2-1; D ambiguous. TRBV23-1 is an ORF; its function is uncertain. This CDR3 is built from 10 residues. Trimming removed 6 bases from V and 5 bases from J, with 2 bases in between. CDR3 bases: TGCGCCAGCAGAAACAATGAGCAGTTCTTC. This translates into CASRNNEQFF.

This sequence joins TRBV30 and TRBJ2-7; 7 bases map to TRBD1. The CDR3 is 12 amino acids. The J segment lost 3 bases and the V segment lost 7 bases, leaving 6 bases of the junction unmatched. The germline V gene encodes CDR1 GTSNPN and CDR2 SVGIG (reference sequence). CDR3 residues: CAFTGTVYEQYF. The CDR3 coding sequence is TGTGCCTTTACCGGGACAGTCTACGAGCAGTACTTC.

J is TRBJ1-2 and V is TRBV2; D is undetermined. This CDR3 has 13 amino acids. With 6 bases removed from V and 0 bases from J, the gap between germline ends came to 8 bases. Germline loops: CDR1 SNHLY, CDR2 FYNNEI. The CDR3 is CASRTTPNYGYTF. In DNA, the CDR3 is TGTGCCAGCAGGACGACACCTAACTATGGCTACACCTTC.

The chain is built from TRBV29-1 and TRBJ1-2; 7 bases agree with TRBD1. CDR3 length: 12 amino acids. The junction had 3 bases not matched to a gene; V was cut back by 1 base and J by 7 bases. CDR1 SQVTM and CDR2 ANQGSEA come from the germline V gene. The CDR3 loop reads CSVEGTGPGYTF. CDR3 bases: TGCAGCGTTGAAGGGACAGGCCCTGGCTACACCTTC.

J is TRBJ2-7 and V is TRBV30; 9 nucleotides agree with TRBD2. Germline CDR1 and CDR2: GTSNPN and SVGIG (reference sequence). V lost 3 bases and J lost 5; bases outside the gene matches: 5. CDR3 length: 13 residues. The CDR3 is CAWRRAGGHEQYF. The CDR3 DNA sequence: TGTGCCTGGAGAAGAGCGGGGGGCCACGAGCAGTACTTC.

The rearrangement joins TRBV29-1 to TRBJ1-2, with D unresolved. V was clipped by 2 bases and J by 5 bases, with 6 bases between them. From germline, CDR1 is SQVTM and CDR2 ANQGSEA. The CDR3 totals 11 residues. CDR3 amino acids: CSVEQQYGYTF. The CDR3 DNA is TGCAGCGTTGAACAGCAGTATGGCTACACCTTC.

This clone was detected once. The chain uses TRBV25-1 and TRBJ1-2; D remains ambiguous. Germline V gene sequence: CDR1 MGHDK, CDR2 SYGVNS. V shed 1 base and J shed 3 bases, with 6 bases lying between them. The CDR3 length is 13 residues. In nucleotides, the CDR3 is TGTGCCAGCAGTGAATTGGGTTACTATGGCTACACCTTC. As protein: CASSELGYYGYTF.

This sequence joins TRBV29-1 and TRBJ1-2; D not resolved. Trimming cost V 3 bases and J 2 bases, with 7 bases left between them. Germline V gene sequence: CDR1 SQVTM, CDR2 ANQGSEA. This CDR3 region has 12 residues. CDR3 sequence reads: CSVDMVNYGYTF. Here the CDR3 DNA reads TGCAGCGTTGACATGGTAAACTATGGCTACACCTTC.

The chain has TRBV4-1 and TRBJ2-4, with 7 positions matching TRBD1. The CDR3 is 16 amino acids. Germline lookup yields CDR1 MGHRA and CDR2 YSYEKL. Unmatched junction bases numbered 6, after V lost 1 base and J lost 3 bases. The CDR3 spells CASSQVGGANKNIQYF. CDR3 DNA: TGCGCCAGCAGCCAAGTAGGGGGCGCGAACAAAAACATTCAGTACTTC.

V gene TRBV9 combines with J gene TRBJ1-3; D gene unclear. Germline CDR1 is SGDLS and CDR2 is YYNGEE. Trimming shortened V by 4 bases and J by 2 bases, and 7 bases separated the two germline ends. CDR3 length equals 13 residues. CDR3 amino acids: CASSSRAGNTIYF. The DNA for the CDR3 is TGTGCCAGCAGCTCCCGAGCTGGAAACACCATATATTTT.

This chain's CDR3 is CASARTSGSTNIQYF. The CDR3 DNA sequence: TGTGCCAGCGCAAGGACTAGCGGGAGTACTAACATTCAGTACTTC. The chain recombines TRBV2 with TRBJ2-4, with 13 bases matching TRBD2. CDR3 size: 15 residues. V lost 8 bases and J lost 7; bases outside the gene matches: 8. The germline CDR1 and CDR2 sequences are SNHLY and FYNNEI.

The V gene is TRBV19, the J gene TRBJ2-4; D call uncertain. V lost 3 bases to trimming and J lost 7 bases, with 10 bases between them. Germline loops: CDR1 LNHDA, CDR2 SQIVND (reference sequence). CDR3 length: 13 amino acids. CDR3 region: CASSIEDLNIQYF. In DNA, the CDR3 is TGTGCCAGTAGTATTGAGGACCTGAACATTCAGTACTTC. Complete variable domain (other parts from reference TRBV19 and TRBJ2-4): DGGITQSPKYLFRKEGQNVTLSCEQNLNHDAMYWYRQDPGQGLRLIYYSQIVNDFQKGDIAEGYSVSREKKESFPLTVTSAQKNPTAFYLCASSIEDLNIQYFGAGTRLSVL.

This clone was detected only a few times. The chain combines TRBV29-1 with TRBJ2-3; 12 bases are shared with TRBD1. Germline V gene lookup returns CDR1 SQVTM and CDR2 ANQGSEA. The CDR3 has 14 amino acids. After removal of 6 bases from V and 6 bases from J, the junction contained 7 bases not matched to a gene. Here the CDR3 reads CSVAGTGGVDTQYF. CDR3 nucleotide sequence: TGCAGCGTCGCCGGGACAGGGGGCGTGGATACGCAGTATTTT.

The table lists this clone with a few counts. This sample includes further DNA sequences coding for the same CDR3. Written as DNA, the CDR3 is TGTGCCAGCAGCCTCACAGATACGCAGTATTTT. It yields the protein CASSLTDTQYF. The chain employs TRBV7-9 and TRBJ2-3; no clear D. The germline V gene encodes CDR1 SEHNR and CDR2 FQNEAQ (reference sequence). CDR3 length equals 11 residues. Trimming left V 5 bases short and J 2 bases short, with 2 bases between.

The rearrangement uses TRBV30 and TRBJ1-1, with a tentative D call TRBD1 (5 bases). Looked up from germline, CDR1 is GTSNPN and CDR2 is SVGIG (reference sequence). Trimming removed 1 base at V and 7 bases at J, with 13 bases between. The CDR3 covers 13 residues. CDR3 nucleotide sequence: TGTGCCTGGAGTGGCCAGGGAGGGAATGAAGCTTTCTTT. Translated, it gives CAWSGQGGNEAFF.

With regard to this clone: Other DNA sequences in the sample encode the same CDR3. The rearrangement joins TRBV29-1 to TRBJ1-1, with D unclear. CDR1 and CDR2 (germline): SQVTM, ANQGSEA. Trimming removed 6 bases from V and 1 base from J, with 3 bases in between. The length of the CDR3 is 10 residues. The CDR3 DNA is TGCAGCGTGGGGAACACTGAAGCTTTCTTT. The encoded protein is CSVGNTEAFF. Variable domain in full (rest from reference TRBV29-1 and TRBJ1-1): SAVISQKPSRDICQRGTSLTIQCQVDSQVTMMFWYRQQPGQSLTLIATANQGSEATYESGFVIDKFPISRPNLTFSTLTVSNMSPEDSSIYLCSVGNTEAFFGQGTRLTVV.

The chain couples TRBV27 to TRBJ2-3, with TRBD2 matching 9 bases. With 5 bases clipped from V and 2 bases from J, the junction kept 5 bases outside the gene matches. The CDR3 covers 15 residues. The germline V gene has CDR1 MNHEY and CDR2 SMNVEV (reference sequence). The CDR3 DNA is TGTGCCAGCAGTATCAGCGGGAGGAACACAGATACGCAGTATTTT. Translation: CASSISGRNTDTQYF.

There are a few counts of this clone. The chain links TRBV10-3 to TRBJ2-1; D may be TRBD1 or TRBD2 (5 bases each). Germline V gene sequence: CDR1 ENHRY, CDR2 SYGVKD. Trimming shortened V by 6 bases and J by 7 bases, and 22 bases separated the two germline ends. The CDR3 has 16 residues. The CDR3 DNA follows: TGTGCCATCAGGCCCTCAGGGACCAGCCCAATTAATGAGCAGTTCTTC. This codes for CAIRPSGTSPINEQFF.

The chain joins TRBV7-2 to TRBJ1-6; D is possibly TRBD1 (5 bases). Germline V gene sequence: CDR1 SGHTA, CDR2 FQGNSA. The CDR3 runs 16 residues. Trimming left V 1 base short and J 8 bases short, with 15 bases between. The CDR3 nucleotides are TGTGCCAGCAGCTTAGTTGCGGGGAAAGGGGATTCACCCCTCCACTTT. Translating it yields CASSLVAGKGDSPLHF.

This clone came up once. For the CDR3, the DNA is TGCGCCAGCAGCTCGGAACAGGGAGCCACCGGGGAGCTGTTTTTT. It specifies CASSSEQGATGELFF. V and J are TRBV5-1 and TRBJ2-2, with D perhaps matching TRBD1 (6 bases). Germline values: CDR1 SGHRS, CDR2 YFSETQ. V was trimmed by 3 bases and J by 4 bases, leaving 13 bases between them. The CDR3 is 15 residues long.

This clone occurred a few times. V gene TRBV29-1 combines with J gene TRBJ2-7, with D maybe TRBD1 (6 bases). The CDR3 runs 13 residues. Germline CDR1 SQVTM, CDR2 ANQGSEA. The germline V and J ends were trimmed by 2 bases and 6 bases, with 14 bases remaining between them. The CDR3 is CSVETGIWFEQYF. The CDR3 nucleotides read TGCAGCGTTGAAACAGGGATTTGGTTCGAGCAGTACTTC.

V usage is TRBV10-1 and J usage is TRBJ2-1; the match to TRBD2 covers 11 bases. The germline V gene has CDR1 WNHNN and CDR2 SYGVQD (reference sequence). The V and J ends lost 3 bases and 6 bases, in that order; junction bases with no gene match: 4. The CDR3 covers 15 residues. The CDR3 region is CASSESSGRANEQFF. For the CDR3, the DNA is TGCGCCAGCAGTGAAAGTAGCGGGAGGGCCAATGAGCAGTTCTTC.